This T cell receptor beta chain was found in a study of T cell clonotyping in hematopoietic cell transplantation. This CDR3 is 17 amino acids long. Germline loops: CDR1 LNHDA, CDR2 SQIVND (reference sequence). With V trimmed by 5 bases and J by 4 bases, 15 bases remained unmatched. The time point: recipient sample about 28 days before transplant, after cytoreduction. The assay was immunoSEQ multiplex PCR, and TCRdb's table has in-frame clones only and misses some. Among about 69,000 clones listed, about 96% were seen once. V is TRBV19 and J is TRBJ1-2; 8 nucleotides match TRBD1. The receptor's source is a woman aged 45-60 years with acute myeloid leukemia. Some clones in this sample may be carry-over from other donors' samples. This sample comprised peripheral blood mononuclear cells, obtained before stem cell transplant. The CDR3 sequence is CASSGDDRGSPSYGYTF. In nucleotides, the CDR3 is TGTGCCAGTAGTGGCGACGACAGGGGTTCTCCTTCCTATGGCTACACCTTC.